The rows below give T cell receptor beta chains drawn from one sample of a study of T-cell memory formation after mild COVID-19. Via MiXCR, TCRdb re-called the 5' RACE reads, giving one row per CDR3 protein. The table has approximately 52,000 distinct CDR3 sequences, 9.3% seen once; the top ten hold over 9.5%. The specimen was PBMCs or a T cell subset sorted from them (not recorded which). These receptors came from an adult woman who had mild COVID-19 (a few samples of this study predate the infection). Cell type and time point are not known. Both conserved end residues are trimmed from each CDR3. The order of the fields is V gene, J gene, CDR3 protein.

V: TRBV7-9; J: TRBJ2-3; CDR3: ASSFRSSDTQY
V: TRBV2; J: TRBJ2-3; CDR3: ASSAGRSTQY
V: TRBV7-9; J: TRBJ1-4; CDR3: ASSLGDLSGEKLF
V: TRBV10-3; J: TRBJ2-1; CDR3: AISRDSLQF
V: TRBV19; J: TRBJ1-5; CDR3: ASSREGFSWGPQPQH
V: TRBV27; J: TRBJ2-1; CDR3: ASSLTPAGGNEQF
V: TRBV2; J: TRBJ2-1; CDR3: ASMPGLSYNEQF
V: TRBV2; J: TRBJ2-4; CDR3: ASSGTGGFWY
V: TRBV7-2; J: TRBJ1-2; CDR3: ASSFSGQGYGYT
V: TRBV30; J: TRBJ1-2; CDR3: AWNRGWGNYGYT
V: TRBV6-1; J: TRBJ2-1; CDR3: ASSNLAGAGNEQF
V: TRBV7-8; J: TRBJ2-7; CDR3: ASSRAREQY
V: TRBV20-1; J: TRBJ2-3; CDR3: SNSGLAGGKDTQY
V: TRBV24-1; J: TRBJ1-5; CDR3: ATSDLRREGNQPQH
V: TRBV11-2; J: TRBJ2-5; CDR3: ASSPPGTQETQY
V: TRBV7-3; J: TRBJ1-2; CDR3: ASSLTGGDDGYT
V: TRBV7-3; J: TRBJ2-5; CDR3: ASSPNLRETQY
V: TRBV21-1; J: TRBJ1-2; CDR3: ASSKVFRGDYGYT
V: TRBV5-1; J: TRBJ1-1; CDR3: ASSLAAGGTEAF
V: TRBV11-3; J: TRBJ2-3; CDR3: ASSASLTSVSDTQY
V: TRBV12-3/TRBV12-4; J: TRBJ1-5; CDR3: ASSPGTGARDQPQH
V: TRBV2; J: TRBJ2-1; CDR3: ASSESSGYNEQF
V: TRBV5-5; J: TRBJ2-2; CDR3: ASSSRDSSTGELF
V: TRBV9; J: TRBJ1-1; CDR3: ASGRDTEAF
V: TRBV5-1; J: TRBJ2-3; CDR3: ASSLAGGSTDTQY
V: TRBV6-5; J: TRBJ2-3; CDR3: ASSYTSGRSGTQY
V: TRBV5-6; J: TRBJ1-5; CDR3: ASSLRLQPQH
V: TRBV20-1; J: TRBJ2-5; CDR3: SAEAGGETQY
V: TRBV6-5; J: TRBJ1-1; CDR3: ASSPGRWTEAF
V: TRBV20-1; J: TRBJ2-5; CDR3: SAGKLGSETQY
V: TRBV25-1; J: TRBJ2-1; CDR3: ASSEAGPLYNEQF
V: TRBV30; J: TRBJ2-7; CDR3: AWSVGTGYEQY
V: TRBV14; J: TRBJ2-1; CDR3: ASSQPLVSREQF
V: TRBV6-1; J: TRBJ2-7; CDR3: ASSDNQPGQGPY